These 5 T cell receptor beta chains originate from one sample sequenced in a study of radiotherapy plus CTLA-4 blockade in lung cancer. Data came from immunoSEQ multiplex PCR; TCRdb stores just in-frame clones and leaves some out. The table lists approximately 76,000 clones, about 78% of them singletons. This material consisted of peripheral blood, taken from a patient treated with radiotherapy plus ipilimumab. The receptors originated from a human donor with non-small cell lung cancer who had a partial response to radiotherapy plus ipilimumab. Some clones in this sample may be carry-over from other donors' samples.

CDR3 DNA: TGTGCCAGCATCCGAAGGGGGCCGGTGGGCGCTGAAGCTTTCTTT. It yields the protein CASIRRGPVGAEAFF. This chain connects TRBV6-4 to TRBJ1-1; 7 bases align to TRBD1. Germline loops: CDR1 MRHNA, CDR2 SNTAGT. This CDR3 region has 15 residues. The V segment lost 7 bases and the J segment 6 bases; nucleotides outside the gene matches: 14.

The CDR3 DNA follows: TGTGCCAGCAGCCCCCTAGCGTCAAGCTCCTACAATGAGCAGTTCTTC. Amino acids: CASSPLASSSYNEQFF. This chain links TRBV7-8 with TRBJ2-1; D may be TRBD2 (6 bases). Trimming removed 5 bases from V and 0 bases from J, with 14 bases in between. This CDR3 spans 16 amino acids. The germline V gene encodes CDR1 SGHVS and CDR2 FQNEAQ.

This chain joins TRBV7-3 and TRBJ2-3; 7 nucleotides align to TRBD2. Germline CDR1 SGHTA, CDR2 FQGTGA. The CDR3 sequence is 15 residues long. Trimming cost V 0 bases and J 4 bases; bases outside gene matches: 4. DNA of the CDR3: TGTGCCAGCAGCTTAACAGTGACTAGCCCAGATACGCAGTATTTT. Protein product: CASSLTVTSPDTQYF. The whole variable domain, filled in from reference TRBV7-3 and TRBJ2-3, reads GAGVSQTPSNKVTEKGKYVELRCDPISGHTALYWYRQSLGQGPEFLIYFQGTGAADDSGLPNDRFFAVRPEGSVSTLKIQRTERGDSAVYLCASSLTVTSPDTQYFGPGTRLTVL.

The chain joins TRBV28 to TRBJ2-7; a possible D gene is TRBD1 (6 bases). Germline V CDR1 and CDR2: MDHEN, SYDVKM. The CDR3 consists of 15 residues. Trimming left V 2 bases short and J 2 bases short, with 13 bases between. The CDR3 spells CASSLVADRTYEQYF. In DNA form, the CDR3 reads TGTGCCAGCAGTTTAGTAGCTGACAGGACCTACGAGCAGTACTTC.

The J gene is TRBJ2-5, the V gene TRBV5-4; possibly TRBD2 for D (5 bases). This CDR3 is built from 14 residues. With 0 bases removed from V and 1 base from J, the gap between germline ends came to 7 bases. CDR1 SGHNT and CDR2 YYREEE come from the germline V gene (reference sequence). CDR3: CASSLVGVQETQYF. DNA of the CDR3: TGTGCCAGCAGCTTGGTCGGGGTCCAAGAGACCCAGTACTTC.